The following is a T cell receptor (beta chain) sequence with its context. Per the original data handling: Quantification of nucleated cells was approximated via reference gene primer amplification. Here immunoSEQ multiplex PCR was the method, and the copy in TCRdb shows in-frame clones only, minus some. V, J and clone size were drawn from that table, and D and trimming were deduced from the DNA. Here the sample spans around 100,000 clones, around nine tenths being singletons. The CDR3 has 12 residues. Germline V gives CDR1 LNHNV, CDR2 YYDKDF (reference sequence). The V end lost 1 base, the J end lost 5 bases, and 4 bases lay between the germline ends. The sample belongs to a study of blood T cell repertoires in COVID-19. Study-wide background: The origin of the acute and convalescent COVID-19 samples was the United States, Italy and Spain.

Input material: peripheral blood. The clonotype was recovered from a human donor in a cohort sampled during active COVID-19. This chain uses TRBV15 with TRBJ2-3; D gene uncertain. CDR3 protein: CATSRARDTQYF. The CDR3 nucleotides are TGTGCCACCAGCAGAGCGAGAGATACGCAGTATTTT.